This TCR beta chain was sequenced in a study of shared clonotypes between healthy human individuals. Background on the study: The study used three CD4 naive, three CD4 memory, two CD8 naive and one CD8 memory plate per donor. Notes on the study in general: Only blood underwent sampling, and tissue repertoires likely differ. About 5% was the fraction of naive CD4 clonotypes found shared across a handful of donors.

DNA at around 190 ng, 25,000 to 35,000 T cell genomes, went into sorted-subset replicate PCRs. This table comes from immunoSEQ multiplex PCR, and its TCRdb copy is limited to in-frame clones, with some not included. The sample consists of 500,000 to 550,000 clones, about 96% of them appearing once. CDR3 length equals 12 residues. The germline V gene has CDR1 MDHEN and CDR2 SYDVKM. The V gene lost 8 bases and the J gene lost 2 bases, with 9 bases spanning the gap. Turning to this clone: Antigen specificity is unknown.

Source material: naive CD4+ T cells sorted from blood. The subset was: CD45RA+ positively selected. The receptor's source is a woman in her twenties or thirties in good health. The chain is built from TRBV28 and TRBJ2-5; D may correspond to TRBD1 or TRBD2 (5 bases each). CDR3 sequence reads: CASRDGQETQYF. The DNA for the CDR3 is TGTGCCAGCCGGGACGGACAAGAGACCCAGTACTTC.